This paragraph covers one T cell receptor beta chain sequence. This clone has just one count. No antigen is known for it. It has no much larger one-base neighbor in the sample; base qualities were not kept. This sample stems from a study of cytomegalovirus exposure and HLA in healthy donors (dated by TCRdb to the late 2010s). Some background on the complete study: According to an earlier analysis of a few hundred of the donors, roughly 180 million T cells yielded some 110 million unique TCR beta sequences and around 300 Gb of sequence data. About 280 gigabases of sequencing data and tens of millions of unique TCR sequences made up an early release that covered several hundred HLA-typed donors. Of the approximately 400 genotyped donors, 80% to 90% were placed in the genetic ancestry cluster associated with self-reported Caucasian donors. The study aimed to test whether signatures of past pathogen exposure could be identified by cataloging public T cell receptors. Using immunosequencing, the study profiled T cell repertoires from about 620 subjects and related those repertoires to cytomegalovirus serostatus. In addition to the first cohort of 500 to 850 subjects, a separate validation cohort of around 110 different subjects was used. To predict cytomegalovirus infection status, the study brought together high-throughput TCR immunosequencing, statistical association of individual TCRs with disease status, and machine learning. A later analysis re-analyzed previously published TCR beta repertoires from roughly 600 donors and added high-resolution HLA genotyping to study TCR occurrence patterns. Rather than using new phenotypic data, the later analysis identified candidate immune exposures from TCR beta sequences and from how often those sequences occurred across donors. To decide whether each TCR beta V gene segment behaved as functional or pseudogenic, an earlier analysis of some 600 of the donors relied on high-throughput TCR beta sequencing. Alongside the repertoire data, information on donor age, sex, ethnicity and CMV serostatus was compiled. Genome-wide SNP genotypes for about 55% of the roughly 670 donors were used in a later genetic analysis, which treated that subset as a discovery cohort. All discovery cohort repertoires had been generated using a single sequencing platform. HLA typing covered class I and class II loci at four-digit resolution. Typing coverage varied by locus: roughly 629-640 donors for A, B, C, DRB1 and DQB1; around 560 for DQA1; around 570 for DPA1; under 490 for DPB1. Because of strong linkage in the cohort, 5 or 6 DR-DQ haplotypes were treated as single units for association and clustering. Among 398 genotyped donors of the cohort, an average of approximately 230,000 unique TCR beta nucleotide sequences were sequenced per donor, roughly 18% of them non-productive.

The CDR3 runs 14 residues from the cysteine to the phenylalanine. This entry keeps only the CDR3 DNA: 42 bases, framed from base 1. Sequences SEHNR (CDR1) and FQNEAQ (CDR2) are obtained from the germline V gene (reference sequence). The germline ends are 10 bases apart after V is trimmed by 3 bases and J by 1 base. Findings and caveats that apply to the study as a whole: The classifier was reported to diagnose cytomegalovirus status with high specificity and sensitivity in both the original cohort and the validation cohort. A few of the identified cytomegalovirus-associated TCR beta chains were confirmed in vitro to be specific for cytomegalovirus antigens. A further reported finding was that TCR beta sequences accurately predicted the HLA-A and HLA-B alleles for most subjects in the first cohort. In a later analysis, HLA-associated TCR beta chains were found to be more clonally expanded and to have lower generation probabilities than equally common non-associated chains. According to a later analysis, parvovirus B19, influenza, CMV and Epstein-Barr virus appeared linked to several top co-occurrence clusters. Roughly uniform sequencing depth across donors was assumed in presence/absence analyses, although this assumption may not hold. Compared with the approximately 720-donor mean, donors in an Asian-associated ancestry cluster had fewer N-insertions in productive TCRs, according to a later genetic analysis. The authors suggested that the approach could potentially be generalized to other disease states and immunological phenotypes. For the cohort, immune exposure information was limited to CMV serostatus. Most TCR sequences were seen in very few donors, while some public TCRs were found in many individuals. Because some donors lacked HLA typing at each locus, the association tests relied only on the typed subset. A later genetic analysis associated a missense DCLRE1C variant with V-gene and J-gene trimming of TCR beta chains, and an independent cohort replicated the association. Correlated functional status among segregating V segments might reflect linkage disequilibrium, but an unknown experimental factor could not be ruled out. This cohort had only TCR beta chains sequenced, and the lack of alpha or paired-chain data limited which features could be detected. The study gave a list of roughly 150 TCR beta chains associated with cytomegalovirus. When HLA alleles, especially DR and DQ, strongly co-occurred, TCR associations were difficult to assign to individual alleles. Seventeen rarely observed V segments, including chromosome 9 orphons, were excluded from the earlier analysis of approximately 600 of the donors because counts were too low. At a false discovery rate of 0.05, a later analysis linked about 16,000 TCR beta sequences to specific HLA alleles. The sequencing pipeline was judged likely to have produced a cluster of highly shared sequence variants as a technical artifact. Most CMV-associated TCR beta chains appeared to be HLA-restricted in a later analysis, and the HLA associations seemed to be driven largely by CMV exposure. The 87-base-pair reads could not distinguish some IMGT-functional V segments, including TRBV6-2 and TRBV6-3, so those segments were excluded. In a later analysis, the rate of TCR association differed among HLA loci, with DRB1 alleles having the most associated TCRs and HLA-C alleles having the fewest. An earlier analysis of some 560 of the donors showed that most TCR beta V segments appeared in productive rearrangements either about 90% or about 30% of the time, which broadly matched IMGT annotations.

The library was obtained by the immunoSEQ multiplex PCR assay. A mixture of 60 forward primers for TCR Vbeta segments and 13 reverse primers for TCR Jbeta segments was used in the multiplex PCR. The CDR3 region of rearranged TCR beta genes was amplified from genomic DNA with a multiplex PCR assay. On the Illumina HiSeq System, the amplified TCR beta libraries were sequenced as 87-base-pair reads. Concerning the study's data processing: In a later analysis, some 80 million unique TCR beta chains were counted across the approximately 670 repertoires, and approximately 9.9 million of these chains were shared by at least two donors. Raw reads were error-corrected and collapsed into unique sequences with a nearest-neighbor algorithm that merged closely related sequences to remove PCR and sequencing errors. CDR3 sequences were aligned to IMGT reference sequences to assign V, D and J gene segments. Each retained sequence needed at least a six-nucleotide match to both a V gene segment and a J gene segment. Rearrangements were called productive when the CDR3 lacked stop codons and stayed in frame with V and J; all others were non-productive. CDR3 was defined by IMGT convention, running from the second conserved V-encoded cysteine to the conserved J-encoded phenylalanine. The earlier analysis of 587 of the donors excluded sequences that lacked an unambiguous match to a single V gene segment. In an earlier analysis of more than 500 of the donors, a V segment was called functional when productive rearrangements were above 56.7%, and segregating when the standard deviation between donors exceeded 5%. A statistical classification framework was developed to diagnose cytomegalovirus status using the catalog of TCR beta chain sequences. In a later analysis, V and J genes were assigned by comparing TCR nucleotide sequences against IMGT/GENE-DB human TR gene sequences. A later analysis assigned CDR3 sequences and most-parsimonious VDJ recombination scenarios with the TCRdist pipeline. In a later analysis, each TCR beta chain was defined by its CDR3 amino acid sequence together with its V-gene family, and reads lacking a unique V-gene family were excluded. A later analysis removed several hundred highly shared, low-generation-probability nucleotide sequences to deal with suspected cross-contamination and a sequencing artifact. For each public chain, a later analysis derived a clonal expansion index from normalized ranks of inferred template counts within each repertoire. In a later analysis, generation probabilities were computed using a VDJ recombination model fitted to out-of-frame rearrangements, and the results were checked against IGoR. Hypergeometric tests were used in a later analysis to score TCR-TCR, TCR-HLA and TCR-CMV co-occurrence, with a repertoire-size bias correction applied to the TCR pairs. To estimate false discovery rates, a later analysis permuted the HLA or CMV assignments 20 times. In a later analysis, co-occurring TCRs were grouped using DBSCAN, with TCRdist sequence similarity added in when clustering inside HLA-allele-positive subsets. Repertoires with fewer than 30,000 or more than 120,000 public chains were left out of co-occurrence clustering, as were about 5 repertoires with anomalous nucleotide sharing. The source is immuneACCESS, and TCRdb retained only in-frame sequences with V and J called. Part of the clones is not carried over; for the studies checked, unresolved V genes explain less than half of this, and the remainder is unexplained. V and J calls and clone size are given by that table; D and trimming were obtained from the DNA. Across this sample there are fewer than 200,000 clones, with 68% seen only once. In total, the top ten clones hold 4% to 5.5% of the sample.

The cohort comprised some 680 healthy bone marrow donors. At the time of sampling, every cohort member was nominally healthy, though immune exposures that went unrecorded were likely present. The donor was CMV seropositive and belonged to the group of 250 to 300 seropositive cohort members. Each donor provided a peripheral blood sample, and peripheral blood mononuclear cells were used for TCR beta sequencing. The Qiagen DNeasy Blood Extraction Kit was used to extract genomic DNA from the blood cell samples. The sequenced sample consisted of PBMCs. Recombination joined TRBV7-9 with TRBJ2-7; the D gene is perhaps TRBD1, on 6 matching bases. The sequence was obtained from a woman between 18 and 29 years old in good health and CMV-seropositive. For the CDR3, the sequence is CASSFKTGSYEQYF. The nucleotide sequence reads as follows: TGTGCCAGCAGCTTTAAGACAGGTTCCTACGAGCAGTACTTC.